The 24 T cell receptor beta chains below were found in one sample sequenced in a study of cytomegalovirus exposure and HLA in healthy donors. Primers: 60 Vbeta forward and 13 Jbeta reverse. The repertoire was sequenced with immunoSEQ multiplex PCR; TCRdb's copy has only in-frame clones and lacks some. The sample has roughly 180,000 clones, roughly 80% seen once. Sequenced material: PBMCs. These receptors all come from a male donor in good health and CMV-seronegative.

In DNA, the CDR3 is TGTGCCATCTTAAAGGAGGGAACTAACTATGGCTACACCTTC. Amino acid sequence: CAILKEGTNYGYTF. This chain uses TRBV10-3 with TRBJ1-2; D unresolved. Germline-derived CDR1 and CDR2 are ENHRY and SYGVKD. CDR3 length: 14 residues. The V gene lost 8 bases and the J gene lost 0 bases, with 13 bases spanning the gap.

This sequence joins TRBV6-1 and TRBJ2-3, with D possibly TRBD1 on 5 matching bases. Trimming took off 3 bases at V and 2 bases at J, with 9 bases between the two ends. This CDR3 has 14 residues. Germline CDR1 is MNHNS and CDR2 is SASEGT. This CDR3 is CASSDLQVTDTQYF. CDR3 in DNA: TGTGCCAGCAGTGATTTACAGGTCACAGATACGCAGTATTTT.

This rearrangement joins TRBV10-1 to TRBJ2-7; no firm D call. The CDR3 spans 13 residues. The V and J ends lost 6 bases and 0 bases respectively, with 9 bases between them. CDR1 and CDR2 (germline): WNHNN, SYGVQD (reference sequence). Here the CDR3 reads CASSVLSSYEQYF. CDR3 nucleotides: TGCGCCAGCAGCGTCCTCAGCTCCTACGAGCAGTACTTC.

This clone was recorded once. The chain combines TRBV19 with TRBJ2-7; 7 bases are shared with TRBD1. CDR1 and CDR2 from the germline V gene are LNHDA and SQIVND (reference sequence). V was clipped by 5 bases and J by 5 bases; unmatched bases: 9. The CDR3 covers 14 residues. For the CDR3, the DNA is TGTGCCAGTAGTCCTTCTAACAGGGGCCACGAGCAGTACTTC. Protein sequence: CASSPSNRGHEQYF.

The chain employs TRBV7-2 and TRBJ2-1, with TRBD2 identical over 9 bases. V lost 1 base, J lost 0 bases, and 4 bases stayed unmatched. The CDR3 totals 17 residues. Germline-derived CDR1 and CDR2 are SGHTA and FQGNSA. CDR3 DNA sequence: TGTGCCAGCAGCTTAGGCCGCGGGGGGGGCTCCTACAATGAGCAGTTCTTC. This sequence encodes CASSLGRGGGSYNEQFF.

The chain's CDR3 is CASRSGRGFPYEQYF. CDR3 DNA sequence: TGTGCCAGCCGCTCGGGGCGGGGGTTCCCCTACGAGCAGTACTTC. V gene TRBV21-1 combines with J gene TRBJ2-7; TRBD2 is the table's D call, not checked against the DNA. TRBV21-1 is shown as a pseudogene. The CDR3 is made up of 15 amino acids.

The chain uses TRBV19 and TRBJ2-3; D is ambiguous. CDR3 length: 14 amino acids. V lost 4 bases and J lost 4, with 12 bases in between. The germline CDR1 and CDR2 sequences are LNHDA and SQIVND (reference sequence). Written as DNA, the CDR3 is TGTGCCAGTAGTACAAAAATAAACTCAGATACGCAGTATTTT. Translated: CASSTKINSDTQYF.

This clone was observed once. The chain carries TRBV5-3 and TRBJ2-5, with 14 bases that match TRBD2. TRBV5-3 is an ORF; its function is uncertain. The CDR3 spans 19 residues. With 4 bases clipped from V and 4 bases from J, the junction kept 15 bases outside the gene matches. This CDR3 is CARSPGATSGGAVRETQYF. The CDR3 DNA reads as TGTGCCAGAAGCCCTGGGGCGACTAGCGGGGGGGCTGTTCGAGAGACCCAGTACTTC.

The gene calls are TRBV5-5 and TRBJ1-1; D is ambiguous. The germline V gene encodes CDR1 SGHKS and CDR2 YYEKEE (reference sequence). The CDR3 has 13 amino acids. V lost 6 bases and J 7 bases, leaving 16 bases between the germline ends. In nucleotides, the CDR3 is TGTGCCAGCACTTACCCCGGGAGTAGTGAAGCTTTCTTT. Its translation is CASTYPGSSEAFF.

The gene calls are TRBV5-1 and TRBJ1-3; D may be TRBD1 (5 bases). V gave up 4 bases and J gave up 0 bases, with 17 bases separating them. Germline V lookup: CDR1 SGHRS, CDR2 YFSETQ. This CDR3 spans 17 amino acids. As DNA, the CDR3 is TGCGCCAGCAGCCACCGACCGGGACTCAGCTCTGGAAACACCATATATTTT. Protein product: CASSHRPGLSSGNTIYF.

To note about this clone: Mismatch with germline at one junction end may stem from a read error. This chain uses TRBV7-9 with TRBJ1-1, with D unresolved. CDR3 length: 12 amino acids. The germline CDR1 and CDR2 sequences are SEHNR and FQNEAQ (reference sequence). CDR3: CSSSRENTEAFF. As DNA, the CDR3 is TGTTCCAGCAGCCGAGAGAACACTGAAGCTTTCTTT.

The CDR3 DNA reads TGTGCCAGCAGCACTAGTGGGGGGGGCTCGGCAGATACGCAGTATTTT. It is translated as CASSTSGGGSADTQYF. The chain combines TRBV9 with TRBJ2-3; D perhaps matches TRBD2 (7 bases). The CDR3 sequence is 16 residues long. V lost 4 bases and J 4 bases, leaving 19 bases between the germline ends. The germline CDR1 and CDR2 sequences are SGDLS and YYNGEE.

The genes are TRBV11-3 and TRBJ1-1; weak D call: TRBD1 (5 bases). CDR3 length equals 12 residues. The germline CDR1 and CDR2 sequences are SGHNT and YENEEA. V was shortened by 4 bases and J by 6 bases, with 9 bases between the two germline ends. CDR3 loop: CASSYLRAEAFF. The CDR3 DNA follows: TGTGCCAGCAGCTACCTCAGGGCTGAAGCTTTCTTT.

The chain links TRBV7-2 to TRBJ2-7, with 9 positions matching TRBD2. Unmatched junction bases numbered 8, after V lost 6 bases and J lost 2 bases. The germline CDR1 and CDR2 sequences are SGHTA and FQGNSA. This CDR3 has 15 amino acids. The CDR3 nucleotides read TGTGCCAGCAGGGAATGGCCTAGCGGGGCCTACGAGCAGTACTTC. It encodes CASREWPSGAYEQYF. The whole variable domain, filled in from reference TRBV7-2 and TRBJ2-7, reads GAGVSQSPSNKVTEKGKDVELRCDPISGHTALYWYRQSLGQGLEFLIYFQGNSAPDKSGLPSDRFSAERTGGSVSTLTIQRTQQEDSAVYLCASREWPSGAYEQYFGPGTRLTVT.

Here the CDR3 reads CASSLGSGELFF. The DNA for the CDR3 is TGCGCCTCTTCCCTGGGCTCCGGGGAGCTGTTTTTT. The V call is TRBV5-1, the J call TRBJ2-2; D uncertain. Germline-derived CDR1 and CDR2 are SGHRS and YFSETQ. The CDR3 covers 12 residues. The V end was cut by 10 bases, the J end by 6 bases, with 13 bases between. The whole variable domain, filled in from reference TRBV5-1 and TRBJ2-2, reads KAGVTQTPRYLIKTRGQQVTLSCSPISGHRSVSWYQQTPGQGLQFLFEYFSETQRNKGNFPGRFSGRQFSNSRSEMNVSTLELGDSALYLCASSLGSGELFFGEGSRLTVL.

This clone has just a few counts. V and J are TRBV7-2 and TRBJ2-1; weak D call: TRBD2 (6 bases). The CDR3 extends over 15 amino acids. Looked up from germline, CDR1 is SGHTA and CDR2 is FQGNSA. With 1 base removed from V and 7 bases from J, the gap between germline ends came to 14 bases. The CDR3 DNA sequence: TGTGCCAGCAGCTTAGGGGATGGGAGGAGGAATGAGCAGTTCTTC. It encodes CASSLGDGRRNEQFF. The full variable domain, rest sourced from reference TRBV7-2 and TRBJ2-1, is GAGVSQSPSNKVTEKGKDVELRCDPISGHTALYWYRQSLGQGLEFLIYFQGNSAPDKSGLPSDRFSAERTGGSVSTLTIQRTQQEDSAVYLCASSLGDGRRNEQFFGPGTRLTVL.

V usage is TRBV28 and J usage is TRBJ2-7; no reliable D call. The CDR3 contains 13 residues. CDR1 and CDR2 from the germline V gene are MDHEN and SYDVKM. V lost 4 bases and J 3 bases, leaving 10 bases between the germline ends. The CDR3: CASSSIAGYEQYF. The DNA for the CDR3 is TGTGCCAGCAGTTCTATTGCAGGCTACGAGCAGTACTTC.

The rearrangement links TRBV5-1 to TRBJ2-5; perhaps TRBD2 as D (5 bases). Trimming shortened V by 5 bases and J by 4 bases, and 12 bases separated the two germline ends. In germline, CDR1 is SGHRS, CDR2 YFSETQ. The CDR3 covers 13 residues. The CDR3 protein is CASRDERAETQYF. The CDR3 DNA is TGCGCCAGCAGAGATGAGAGGGCAGAGACCCAGTACTTC.

The chain employs TRBV5-1 and TRBJ2-5; 8 nucleotides match TRBD2. V shed 4 bases and J 0 bases; nucleotides not matched to a gene: 8. Germline V CDR1 and CDR2: SGHRS, YFSETQ. The CDR3 has 16 amino acids. CDR3 nucleotide sequence: TGCGCCAGCAGCCCGAGAGGTAGCGGGGACCAAGAGACCCAGTACTTC. It specifies CASSPRGSGDQETQYF.

This rearrangement joins TRBV27 to TRBJ1-5; TRBD1 is a possible D gene (6 bases). The germline CDR1 and CDR2 sequences are MNHEY and SMNVEV (reference sequence). The CDR3 totals 13 residues. Between the trimmed V and J ends, which lost 7 bases and 3 bases, there was a span of 10 bases. CDR3 residues: CASIQGNNQPQHF. CDR3 bases: TGTGCCAGCATCCAGGGGAACAATCAGCCCCAGCATTTT.

The V and J genes are TRBV28 and TRBJ2-1; the match to TRBD2 covers 7 bases. Looked up from germline, CDR1 is MDHEN and CDR2 is SYDVKM. The CDR3 totals 15 residues. The V segment lost 3 bases and the J segment 4 bases; nucleotides outside the gene matches: 6. The CDR3, as DNA: TGTGCCAGCAGTTTGCAGTGGGGGGGTTACAATGAGCAGTTCTTC. It translates to CASSLQWGGYNEQFF.

The rearrangement joins TRBV9 to TRBJ2-3, with 15 bases identical to TRBD2. This CDR3 is built from 19 residues. Germline values: CDR1 SGDLS, CDR2 YYNGEE. After removal of 0 bases from V and 0 bases from J, the junction contained 5 bases not matched to a gene. The chain's CDR3 is CASSVAGTSGGPSTDTQYF. DNA for the CDR3: TGTGCCAGCAGCGTAGCTGGGACTAGCGGGGGGCCTAGCACAGATACGCAGTATTTT.

The chain has TRBV29-1 and TRBJ2-5, with D tentatively TRBD1 (5 bases). CDR3 length: 14 amino acids. The V gene's germline CDR1 is SQVTM and CDR2 ANQGSEA. The germline V and J ends were trimmed by 1 base and 4 bases, with 13 bases remaining between them. In DNA, the CDR3 is TGCAGCGTTGAAGGTGAAAGGGGCCGAGAGACCCAGTACTTC. This sequence encodes CSVEGERGRETQYF. The full variable domain, completed using reference TRBV29-1 and TRBJ2-5, is SAVISQKPSRDICQRGTSLTIQCQVDSQVTMMFWYRQQPGQSLTLIATANQGSEATYESGFVIDKFPISRPNLTFSTLTVSNMSPEDSSIYLCSVEGERGRETQYFGPGTRLLVL.

The CDR3 loop is CASSLFGGGLPDTQYF. CDR3 nucleotide sequence: TGTGCCAGCAGCTTATTCGGAGGAGGGCTCCCAGATACGCAGTATTTT. The chain employs TRBV7-8 and TRBJ2-3, with a weak D call TRBD2 (6 bases). CDR1 is SGHVS, CDR2 FQNEAQ, per germline. This CDR3 comprises 16 residues. The V and J ends lost 2 bases and 4 bases respectively, with 16 bases between them.